This T cell receptor beta chain was captured in a study of vaccination and CD4 T cells after COVID-19. For the study at large: Nasal swab PCR had detected SARS-CoV-2 in convalescent patients, about 10 mild and one severe. General study results and limits: Convalescent patients' clones that were vaccine-specific were spike mono-reactive in 304 of 307 cases.

Described treatment: roughly 11-day PBMC culture with coronavirus spike peptide pools or control peptides (ViraFEST assay). Peptide pools at around 10 ug/ml stimulated roughly 1.9 million PBMCs per well with 10 IU/ml IL-2. Points on this clonotype: The target antigen is unknown.

Cultured CD4+ T cell DNA was sequenced using the Oncomine TCR Beta short-read assay. Scientists extracted genomic DNA from CD4+ T cells grown in culture. One entry per CDR3 protein results from TCRdb running MiXCR on the PCR reads. The table shows fewer than 16,000 distinct CDR3 sequences, with approximately 50% occurring only once. J was trimmed by 5 bases and V by 10 bases; bases with no gene match: 8. The V gene's germline CDR1 is ENHRY and CDR2 SYGVKD. The CDR3 is 14 amino acids. The sequenced sample consisted of CD4+ T cells from blood, cultured in vitro. This TCR was recovered from a human donor who had recovered from COVID-19. The chain uses TRBV10-3 and TRBJ2-1, with 10 bases that match TRBD2. The CDR3 protein is CATTGLAENNEQFF. The CDR3 DNA reads TGTGCCACTACAGGACTAGCGGAAAACAATGAGCAGTTCTTC.